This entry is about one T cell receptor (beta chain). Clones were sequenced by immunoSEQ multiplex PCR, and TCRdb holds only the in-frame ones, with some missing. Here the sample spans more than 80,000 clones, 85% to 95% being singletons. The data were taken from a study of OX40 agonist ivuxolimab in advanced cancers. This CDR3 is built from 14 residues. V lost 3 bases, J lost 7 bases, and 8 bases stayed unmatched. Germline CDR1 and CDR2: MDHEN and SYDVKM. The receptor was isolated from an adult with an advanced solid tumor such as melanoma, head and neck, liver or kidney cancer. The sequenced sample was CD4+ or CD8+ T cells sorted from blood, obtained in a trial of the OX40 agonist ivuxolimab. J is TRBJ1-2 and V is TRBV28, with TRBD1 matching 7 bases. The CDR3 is CASSFVGRGLGYTF. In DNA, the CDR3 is TGTGCCAGCAGTTTCGTAGGTAGGGGGCTTGGCTACACCTTC.